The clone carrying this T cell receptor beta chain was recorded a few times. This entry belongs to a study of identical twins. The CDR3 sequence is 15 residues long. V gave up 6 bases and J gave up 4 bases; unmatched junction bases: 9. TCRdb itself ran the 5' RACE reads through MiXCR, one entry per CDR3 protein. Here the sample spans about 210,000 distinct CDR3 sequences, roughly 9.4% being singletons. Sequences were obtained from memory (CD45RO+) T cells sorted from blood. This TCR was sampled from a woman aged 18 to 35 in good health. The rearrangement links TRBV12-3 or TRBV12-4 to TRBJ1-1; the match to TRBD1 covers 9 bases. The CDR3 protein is CASRVTGGRGTEAFF. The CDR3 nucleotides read TGTGCCAGCAGAGTAACAGGGGGCCGCGGCACTGAAGCTTTCTTT.